The rows below give T cell receptor beta chains drawn from one sample of a study of tumor-infiltrating lymphocytes in primary liver carcinoma. TCRdb re-called the multiplex PCR reads with MiXCR, one entry per CDR3 protein. Found here are about 30,000 distinct CDR3 sequences, roughly two thirds of them singletons; the top ten hold more than 30%. Sequenced sample: liver tumor tissue from sampling region 3. These receptors were obtained from a woman under 40 with primary liver carcinoma and hepatitis B virus infection. CDR3s include the opening cysteine and the closing phenylalanine or tryptophan. A D gene is named only where the DNA matches it firmly. Size values are once, few and many counts, or a class for expanded clones, and some rows have none.

V	size	J	length	D	DNA	CDR3
TRBV6-6	.	TRBJ2-7	14	.	TGTGCCACCCAAATCGGGGTAGGGCCCTGCGAGCAATACTTC	CATQIGVGPCEQYF
TRBV5-4	.	TRBJ2-3	17	.	TGTGCCAGCAGCGTATACGGACACCCTCCAGCCACAGATACACAGAATTTT	CASSVYGHPPATDTQNF
TRBV12-3/TRBV12-4	few	TRBJ2-3	16	.	TGTGCCAGCAGTTTCGGCGCGGGAATGGGCACAGATACGCAGTATTTT	CASSFGAGMGTDTQYF
TRBV7-8	.	TRBJ2-7	13	.	TGTGCCAGTGTACAGGGCCGCGCCTACGAGCAGTACTTC	CASVQGRAYEQYF
TRBV11-2	many	TRBJ2-1	15	.	TGTGCCAGCAGCTTTGAGATCGGAGATTACAATGAGCACTTCTTC	CASSFEIGDYNEHFF
TRBV11-2	many	TRBJ1-6	15	.	TGTGCCAGCAGCTTAGAAACAGGAGGCAAATCACCCCTCCACTTT	CASSLETGGKSPLHF
TRBV28	many	TRBJ1-6	15	.	TGTGCCAGCAGTTTTTCCCATAGGGGGAGTTCACCCCTCCACTTT	CASSFSHRGSSPLHF
TRBV11-2	.	TRBJ2-1	13	.	TGTGCCAGCAGCATATCGGTTACTAATGAGCAATTCTTC	CASSISVTNEQFF
TRBV11-2	.	TRBJ1-5	16	.	TGTGTCAGCAGCTTAAATTTCGGGACATCAAATCAACTCCAGCATTTT	CVSSLNFGTSNQLQHF
TRBV6-1	many	TRBJ2-2	14	TRBD2	TGTGCCAGCAGTGACGGGAGGGCCACCGGGGAGCTGTTTTTT	CASSDGRATGELFF
TRBV29-1	many	TRBJ1-4	15	.	TGTAGCGTTGGGCAGGGGTCCTCAACTAATGAAAAACTGTTTTTT	CSVGQGSSTNEKLFF
TRBV6-6	.	TRBJ2-5	14	.	TGTGCCAGCACCACCAGTGAAGCCAGAAAGACCCAGTACTTC	CASTTSEARKTQYF
TRBV29-1	.	TRBJ1-1	13	.	TGCAGCGTTAATCACAGTCTAAACACCGAAGCTTTCTTT	CSVNHSLNTEAFF
TRBV11-2	many	TRBJ2-7	12	TRBD1	TGTGCCAGCAGCCTGGGACAGGGGGATATGTACTTC	CASSLGQGDMYF
TRBV29-1	many	TRBJ2-1	13	TRBD2	TGCAGCGTTGAGTGGACTAGGTACAATGAGCAGTTCTTC	CSVEWTRYNEQFF
TRBV28	.	TRBJ1-5	15	.	TGTGCCAGCGGCCAGTCGGGAGTCAGCAATGAGCCCCAGCATTTT	CASGQSGVSNEPQHF
TRBV6-5	.	TRBJ1-4	16	.	TGTGTCAGCAGTTGCTCACTGGGTGCAACTAATGAAAAACTGTTTTTT	CVSSCSLGATNEKLFF
TRBV11-2	many	TRBJ2-1	14	TRBD2	TGTGCCAGCAGTCCCGCGCGGGGGGCCCAAGAGCAGTTCTTC	CASSPARGAQEQFF
TRBV11-2	.	TRBJ1-1	20	TRBD1	TGTGCCAACAGCGCTTTGGACAGGGGGCGCAAGAGGTGGAGTAACACTGAAGCTTTCTTT	CANSALDRGRKRWSNTEAFF
TRBV6-1	.	TRBJ1-1	13	.	TGTGCCAGCAGTGTCAGGGAGAACACTGAAGCCTTCTTT	CASSVRENTEAFF
TRBV25-1	.	TRBJ1-1	13	.	TGTGCCAGCAGTGAATATGTCATGGGCAAAGCTTTCTTT	CASSEYVMGKAFF
TRBV11-2	.	TRBJ1-1	20	TRBD1	TGTGCCAGCGGCGCTCGGGACAGGGGGCGCACGAGGTGGAGTAACACTGAAGTTTTCTTT	CASGARDRGRTRWSNTEVFF
TRBV2	.	TRBJ2-7	15	TRBD2	TGTGCCAACAGTGAGGCGACTAGCAGCGACTACGGGCAGTACTTC	CANSEATSSDYGQYF
TRBV5-4	.	TRBJ2-2	16	.	TGTACCAGCAGCAGCTCAGGAAGCGCTATCACCGGGGAGCTGTTTTTT	CTSSSSGSAITGELFF
TRBV11-2	.	TRBJ2-3	17	TRBD2	TGTCCCAGCAGCCATCGAGGGAGCGGGAGCCTCACGGATACGCAATATTTT	CPSSHRGSGSLTDTQYF
TRBV29-1	.	TRBJ1-1	13	.	TGCAGCGTTTATCACAGTATGTGCACTGAAGCTTTCTTT	CSVYHSMCTEAFF
TRBV7-9	.	TRBJ2-2	15	TRBD2	TGTGCCAGCACCTCGGAGGGTAGCGGGAACGGGGAGCTGTTTTTT	CASTSEGSGNGELFF
TRBV30	.	TRBJ1-1	14	.	TGTGCCTGGAATCCCGACCACGGCCCCTTAGAAGCTCTCTTT	CAWNPDHGPLEALF
TRBV29-1	.	TRBJ2-1	12	.	TGCAGCGCCCTAAGGGATTACCGTGAGCAGTTCTTC	CSALRDYREQFF
TRBV11-1	.	TRBJ2-1	18	TRBD2	TGTGCCAGCAGCTTAAGTCCGGCTAGCGGTACGTTCGGCAATGAGCAGTTCTTC	CASSLSPASGTFGNEQFF
TRBV6-5	few	TRBJ2-7	14	.	TGTGCCAGCAGTTACAAGGACAGCAGCTACGAGCAGTACTTC	CASSYKDSSYEQYF
TRBV28	many	TRBJ2-1	12	.	TGTGCCAGCAGTGTTACAGGGAATGAGCAGTTCTTC	CASSVTGNEQFF
TRBV5-4	.	TRBJ1-6	15	.	TGTCTCAGCGGCCCAAGGGCGGGGGATAATTCACCCCTCCACTTT	CLSGPRAGDNSPLHF
TRBV19	.	TRBJ1-2	13	.	TGTGTCAGTACCCCGGACGGAACCTATGGCTACACCTTC	CVSTPDGTYGYTF
TRBV5-5	.	TRBJ1-6	14	.	TGTGCCAGCGGCTTGGACGTCAGTAGTTCACCCCCCCACTTT	CASGLDVSSSPPHF
TRBV28	.	TRBJ2-3	13	.	TGTGCCAGTAGTTTTAACAGCGCTGATACACAGAATTTC	CASSFNSADTQNF
TRBV5-4	.	TRBJ2-4	14	.	TGTGCCAGCAGCCGAGAGGGGGGGAGAAGGATTCAATACTTC	CASSREGGRRIQYF
TRBV28	.	TRBJ2-3	16	.	TGTGCCAGCAGCAACCGGGAGACGGCTAGCACAGATACGCAGTATTTT	CASSNRETASTDTQYF
TRBV11-2	.	TRBJ1-1	11	.	TGTGCCTGCAGCTTAGGTACTGAGGTTTTCTTT	CACSLGTEVFF
TRBV7-9	.	TRBJ2-5	14	.	TGTACCAGCAACACACAACAGGGACAAGAGACCCAGTACTTC	CTSNTQQGQETQYF
TRBV12-3/TRBV12-4	many	TRBJ2-1	15	.	TGTGCCAGCAGTTTAGTACAGGGTGGGGGCAATGAGCAGTTCTTC	CASSLVQGGGNEQFF
TRBV6-5	.	TRBJ1-6	12	.	TGCGCCAGCAGAAGAGGGGAGCATTCACCTCCATTT	CASRRGEHSPPF
TRBV11-2	many	TRBJ1-1	11	.	TGTGCCAGCAGGGATTGGGGTGAAGCTCTCTTT	CASRDWGEALF
TRBV11-2	.	TRBJ2-5	15	.	TGTGTCATCGCCAGAGGAGAGGGGAGTATCGAGACCCAGTACTTC	CVIARGEGSIETQYF
TRBV11-2	few	TRBJ1-3	13	.	TGTGCCTCAGTCCAGGAAGCTGGAAACACCATATATTTT	CASVQEAGNTIYF
TRBV5-5	.	TRBJ1-1	13	.	TGTGACAACAGTCTGGACGGGAACACTGAAGCTTTCTTT	CDNSLDGNTEAFF
TRBV29-1	.	TRBJ2-2	12	.	TGCAGCGTTGTGGTTTGGGATGGGGAGCTGTTTTTT	CSVVVWDGELFF